Below are 14 T cell receptor beta chains sequenced from a single sample in a study of blood T cell repertoires in COVID-19. Sequencing used immunoSEQ multiplex PCR; TCRdb keeps in-frame clones, though not all of them. Here the sample spans about 68,000 clones, roughly nine tenths being singletons. Input material: peripheral blood. These TCRs come from a man aged 40-49 years with COVID-19, enrolled during active disease.

The CDR3 nucleotides read TGTGCCTGGAGTGTTTCAGAGGGCACTGAAGCTTTCTTT. Translation: CAWSVSEGTEAFF. J is TRBJ1-1 and V is TRBV30; D not certain. Germline V lookup: CDR1 GTSNPN, CDR2 SVGIG (reference sequence). Trimming removed 0 bases at V and 4 bases at J, with 9 bases between. The CDR3 has 13 amino acids.

V gene TRBV5-1 combines with J gene TRBJ2-3; unclear D gene. The germline gives CDR1 SGHRS, CDR2 YFSETQ. CDR3 size: 12 residues. V was cut by 0 bases and J by 12 bases, with 11 bases left in between. CDR3: CASSLDGGRQYF. The DNA of the CDR3 is TGCGCCAGCAGCTTGGACGGCGGCCGACAGTATTTT.

The CDR3 loop reads CASSGTSGGKETQYF. The CDR3 region has the DNA TGTGCCAGCAGCGGGACTAGCGGGGGGAAAGAGACCCAGTACTTC. V gene TRBV3-1 (or the pseudogene TRBV3-2) combines with J gene TRBJ2-5; TRBD2 agrees at 15 bases. CDR1 is LGHDT, CDR2 YNNKEL, per germline (reference sequence). This CDR3 has 15 residues. V dropped 5 bases and J dropped 3; count of bases not matched to a gene: 1.

V is TRBV19 and J is TRBJ2-1, with 7 bases that match TRBD2. The J segment lost 6 bases and the V segment lost 4 bases, leaving 0 bases of the junction unmatched. The CDR3 is made up of 12 amino acids. Looked up from germline, CDR1 is LNHDA and CDR2 is SQIVND (reference sequence). The CDR3 region is CASSTSGNEQFF. CDR3 sequence (DNA): TGTGCCAGTAGTACTAGCGGCAATGAGCAGTTCTTC. Combining the CDR3 with reference TRBV19 and TRBJ2-1 gives the whole variable domain DGGITQSPKYLFRKEGQNVTLSCEQNLNHDAMYWYRQDPGQGLRLIYYSQIVNDFQKGDIAEGYSVSREKKESFPLTVTSAQKNPTAFYLCASSTSGNEQFFGPGTRLTVL.

This clone appeared a single time. This chain joins TRBV5-4 and TRBJ2-1; 10 positions match TRBD2. Germline-derived CDR1 and CDR2 are SGHNT and YYREEE (reference sequence). This CDR3 has 18 residues. Germline trimming cut 1 base from V and 4 bases from J; bases unmatched to any gene: 11. The CDR3: CASSLWGTTSGFYNEQFF. In DNA form, the CDR3 reads TGTGCCAGCAGCTTGTGGGGGACGACTAGCGGGTTTTACAATGAGCAGTTCTTC.

This clone was seen a single time. The V gene is TRBV7-8, the J gene TRBJ1-5; TRBD1 might be the D (5 bases). The V gene's germline CDR1 is SGHVS and CDR2 FQNEAQ. Trimming pared 6 bases from V and 4 bases from J, leaving 10 bases between. This CDR3 spans 13 amino acids. CDR3 in DNA: TGTGCCAGCAGTTTGACAGAGAATCAGCCCCAGCATTTT. Translating it yields CASSLTENQPQHF.

Written as DNA, the CDR3 is TGTGCCAGCACCGAGGACAGGGGGCACTCTGGAAACACCATATATTTT. It codes for CASTEDRGHSGNTIYF. The chain links TRBV7-2 to TRBJ1-3; 11 nucleotides align to TRBD1. Germline V gene data show CDR1 as SGHTA and CDR2 as FQGNSA. Trimming at V came to 7 bases and at J to 0 bases, leaving 5 bases not matched to a gene. There are 16 residues in the CDR3.

The V and J genes are TRBV6-6 and TRBJ1-2, with TRBD1 as a possible D gene (6 bases). The CDR3 consists of 13 residues. The germline CDR1 and CDR2 sequences are MNHNY and SVGAGI (reference sequence). V was trimmed by 7 bases and J by 2 bases, leaving 11 bases between them. The CDR3 sequence is CASNLGHNYGYTF. DNA for the CDR3: TGTGCCAGCAACCTGGGACACAACTATGGCTACACCTTC.

The CDR3 DNA reads as TGTGCCAGCAGCGCAGTTGCAGGGGCCCCGGGAAACACCATATATTTT. Encoded protein: CASSAVAGAPGNTIYF. V gene TRBV5-4 combines with J gene TRBJ1-3; TRBD1 is a possible D gene (6 bases). This CDR3 is built from 16 residues. V was shortened by 4 bases and J by 4 bases, with 18 bases between the two germline ends. Germline V gene sequence: CDR1 SGHNT, CDR2 YYREEE (reference sequence).

The chain is built from TRBV1 and TRBJ1-6; the table's D call of TRBD1 was not tested on the DNA. TRBV1 is an annotated pseudogene. This CDR3 spans 15 amino acids. CDR3 bases: TGCACCAGCAGCCAAACGGGACAGGGGAATTCACCCCTCCACTTT. This codes for CTSSQTGQGNSPLHF.

The chain links TRBV28 to TRBJ2-2; 10 bases match TRBD1. V dropped 6 bases and J dropped 2; count of bases not matched to a gene: 3. The CDR3 spans 15 residues. Germline V gives CDR1 MDHEN, CDR2 SYDVKM. In nucleotides, the CDR3 is TGTGCCAGCAGGGGGGACAGGGGAAACACCGGGGAGCTGTTTTTT. Its translation is CASRGDRGNTGELFF.

The V call is TRBV28, the J call TRBJ1-5; no definite D call. Trimming shortened V by 6 bases and J by 5 bases, and 20 bases separated the two germline ends. This CDR3 has 16 residues. Germline loops: CDR1 MDHEN, CDR2 SYDVKM. CDR3 loop: CASSPLRNLRDQPQHF. DNA for the CDR3: TGTGCCAGCAGCCCCCTAAGGAACTTACGGGATCAGCCCCAGCATTTT.

The chain combines TRBV6-5 with TRBJ2-1, with 9 bases fitting TRBD2. The CDR3 sequence is 15 residues long. Germline assignment: CDR1 MNHEY and CDR2 SVGAGI. V lost 7 bases and J lost 7; bases outside the gene matches: 11. CDR3 coding DNA: TGTGCCAGCACCCACGGACTAGCGCCGGGGAATGAGCAGTTCTTC. It codes for CASTHGLAPGNEQFF.

Concerning this clone: Mismatch with germline at one junction end may stem from a read error. The V call is TRBV5-1, the J call TRBJ1-1; TRBD1 matches at 9 bases. The CDR3 totals 15 residues. The V gene's germline CDR1 is SGHRS and CDR2 YFSETQ. The CDR3 DNA follows: TGCGCCAGCAGCACCCGACAGGGGGGGAACCCTGAAGCTTTCTTT. Its protein is CASSTRQGGNPEAFF.